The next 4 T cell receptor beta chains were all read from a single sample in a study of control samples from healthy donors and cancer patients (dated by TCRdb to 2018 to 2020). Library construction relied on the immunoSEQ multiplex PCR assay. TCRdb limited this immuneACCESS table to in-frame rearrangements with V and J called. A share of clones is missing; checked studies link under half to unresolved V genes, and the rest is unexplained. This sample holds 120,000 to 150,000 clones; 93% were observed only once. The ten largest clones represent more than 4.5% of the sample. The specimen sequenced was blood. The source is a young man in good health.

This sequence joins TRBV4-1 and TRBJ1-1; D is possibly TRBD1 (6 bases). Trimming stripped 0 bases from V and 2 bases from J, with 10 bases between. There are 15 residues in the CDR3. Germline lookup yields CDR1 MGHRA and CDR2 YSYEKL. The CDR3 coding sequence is TGCGCCAGCAGCCAAGATTTCAGGGGAAACACTGAAGCTTTCTTT. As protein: CASSQDFRGNTEAFF.

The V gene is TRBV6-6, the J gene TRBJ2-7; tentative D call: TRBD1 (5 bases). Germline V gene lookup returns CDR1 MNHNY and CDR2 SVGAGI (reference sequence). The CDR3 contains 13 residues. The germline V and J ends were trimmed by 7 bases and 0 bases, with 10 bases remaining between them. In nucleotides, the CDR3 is TGTGCCAGCATCGCCAGGGCCTCCTACGAGCAGTACTTC. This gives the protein CASIARASYEQYF.

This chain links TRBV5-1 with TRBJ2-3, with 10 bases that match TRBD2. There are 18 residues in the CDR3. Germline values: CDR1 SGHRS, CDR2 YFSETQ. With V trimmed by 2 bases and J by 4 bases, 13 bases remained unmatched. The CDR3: CASSFYPSGSERADTQYF. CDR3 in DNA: TGCGCCAGCAGCTTTTATCCTAGCGGGAGCGAGAGGGCAGATACGCAGTATTTT.

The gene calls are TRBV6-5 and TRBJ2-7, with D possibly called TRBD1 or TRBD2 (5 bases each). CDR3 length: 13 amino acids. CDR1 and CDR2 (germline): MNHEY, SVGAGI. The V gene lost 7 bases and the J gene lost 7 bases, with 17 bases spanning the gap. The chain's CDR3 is CASTTRDLREQYF. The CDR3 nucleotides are TGTGCCAGCACCACCAGGGACCTTAGAGAGCAGTACTTC.